One and the same sample provided the 28 T cell receptor beta chains below, sequenced in a study of OX40 agonist ivuxolimab in advanced cancers. Profiling relied on immunoSEQ multiplex PCR, and the TCRdb table lists in-frame clones only, not all of them. The sample lists some 8,000 clones, around 86% seen once, with under 2% in the top ten. The specimen comprised CD4+ or CD8+ T cells sorted from blood, sampled in a trial of the OX40 agonist ivuxolimab. The receptor source for this set is an adult with an advanced solid tumor such as melanoma, head and neck, liver or kidney cancer.

The V gene is TRBV6-1, the J gene TRBJ2-5; possible D gene TRBD2, 6 bases. Matching the DNA end better, TRBJ2-7 makes the J call doubtful. The CDR3 covers 14 residues. CDR1 is MNHNS and CDR2 is SASEGT in the germline V gene. The CDR3 region is CASSEPSVTYEQYF. In DNA form, the CDR3 reads TGTGCCAGCAGTGAGCCTAGCGTCACCTACGAGCAGTACTTC.

The chain employs TRBV5-1 and TRBJ2-5, with D possibly being TRBD1 (8 bases). The V gene lost 2 bases and the J gene lost 5 bases, with 16 bases spanning the gap. Germline V gene data show CDR1 as SGHRS and CDR2 as YFSETQ. This CDR3 is built from 15 residues. CDR3 DNA sequence: TGCGCCAGCAGCTTCGTAGACAGGGGAGGGGAGACCCAGTACTTC. Amino acid sequence: CASSFVDRGGETQYF.

V and J are TRBV15 and TRBJ1-5; possibly TRBD1 for D (6 bases). The V end was cut by 3 bases, the J end by 3 bases, with 9 bases between. The CDR3 length is 14 residues. Germline loops: CDR1 LNHNV, CDR2 YYDKDF (reference sequence). The CDR3 DNA reads TGTGCCACCAGCAGGAACAGGGCCAATCAGCCCCAGCATTTT. Its translation: CATSRNRANQPQHF.

The chain carries TRBV30 and TRBJ2-5; TRBD2 might be the D (7 bases). V shed 5 bases and J shed 5 bases, with 24 bases lying between them. Germline assignment: CDR1 GTSNPN and CDR2 SVGIG (reference sequence). The CDR3 consists of 16 residues. The CDR3 protein is CAWLRGRAGPGETQYF. CDR3 DNA sequence: TGTGCCTGGCTAAGGGGGAGGGCGGGGCCAGGCGAGACCCAGTACTTC.

V gene TRBV6-6 combines with J gene TRBJ2-4; D possibly corresponds to TRBD1 (5 bases). This CDR3 has 15 residues. Looked up from germline, CDR1 is MNHNY and CDR2 is SVGAGI (reference sequence). V lost 0 bases, J lost 6 bases, and 12 bases lay in between. The CDR3 here is CASSYSRQGRNIQYF. The CDR3 region has the DNA TGTGCCAGCAGTTACTCAAGGCAGGGTCGAAACATTCAGTACTTC.

V is TRBV30 and J is TRBJ1-5; a possible D gene is TRBD1 (5 bases). Germline CDR1 GTSNPN, CDR2 SVGIG (reference sequence). The length of the CDR3 is 13 residues. Trimming took 5 bases from V and 5 from J, leaving 13 bases between them. CDR3 in amino acids: CAWASGTDQPQHF. Here the CDR3 DNA reads TGTGCCTGGGCCTCAGGGACGGATCAGCCCCAGCATTTT.

The V gene is TRBV7-6, the J gene TRBJ2-3, with D possibly being TRBD2 (5 bases). The CDR3 runs 16 residues. Trimming removed 5 bases at V and 2 bases at J, with 17 bases between. The germline V gene encodes CDR1 SGHVS and CDR2 FNYEAQ. CDR3 in DNA: TGTGCCAGCAGCAGGAGAGGCGGGTATGACACAGATACGCAGTATTTT. Residues: CASSRRGGYDTDTQYF.

This sequence joins TRBV7-9 and TRBJ2-7; TRBD1 agrees at 9 bases. V shed 5 bases, J shed 5 bases, and the junction held 4 bases outside the gene matches. In germline, CDR1 is SEHNR, CDR2 FQNEAQ (reference sequence). The CDR3 loop spans 13 amino acids. This CDR3 is CASSKQGANEQYF. The CDR3 DNA reads TGTGCCAGCAGCAAACAGGGGGCCAACGAGCAGTACTTC.

This clone was recorded a few times. The chain has TRBV5-6 and TRBJ1-5; the D is unclear. Germline CDR1 reads SGHDT; CDR2 reads YYEEEE. CDR3 length equals 14 residues. V was shortened by 3 bases and J by 4 bases, with 11 bases between the two germline ends. CDR3 DNA sequence: TGTGCCAGCAGCTCGATGGACGGGAATCAGCCCCAGCATTTT. It codes for CASSSMDGNQPQHF.

The J gene is TRBJ1-3, the V gene TRBV19, with 7 positions matching TRBD1. There are 15 residues in the CDR3. The germline gives CDR1 LNHDA, CDR2 SQIVND (reference sequence). With 5 bases clipped from V and 0 bases from J, the junction kept 4 bases outside the gene matches. As DNA, the CDR3 is TGTGCCAGTAGTCTGGCAGGGGGCTCTGGAAACACCATATATTTT. Amino acid sequence: CASSLAGGSGNTIYF.

This rearrangement joins TRBV6-5 to TRBJ2-3; TRBD1 aligns across 7 bases. Losses at the gene ends were 8 bases for V and 3 bases for J; bases not matched to a gene: 5. Germline CDR1 and CDR2: MNHEY and SVGAGI. The CDR3 sequence is 13 residues long. In DNA, the CDR3 is TGTGCCAGCCACAGGGGTGTAACAGATACGCAGTATTTT. Translated, it gives CASHRGVTDTQYF.

CDR3 in DNA: TGTGCCAGCAGCCAACAGGGGACGAACACCGGGGAGCTGTTTTTT. Residues: CASSQQGTNTGELFF. V usage is TRBV7-8 and J usage is TRBJ2-2; TRBD1 aligns across 7 bases. The V and J ends lost 5 bases and 0 bases, in that order; junction bases with no gene match: 3. The CDR3 covers 15 residues. Germline assignment: CDR1 SGHVS and CDR2 FQNEAQ.

Regarding this clone: The junction departs from germline at one end; a sequencing error may be responsible. The chain recombines TRBV20-1 with TRBJ2-7; D gene uncertain. The CDR3 length is 10 residues. CDR1 is DFQATT, CDR2 SNEGSKA, per germline (reference sequence). The chain's CDR3 is CSAGPYLPHF. CDR3 DNA: TGCAGTGCTGGCCCCTATCTGCCGCACTTC.

CDR3 coding DNA: TGTGCCAGCGGGACAGCACCTTCTAATGAAAAACTGTTTTTT. This encodes CASGTAPSNEKLFF. The rearrangement joins TRBV6-4 to TRBJ1-4, with 7 bases identical to TRBD1. Trimming removed 8 bases from V and 3 bases from J; junction bases left unmatched: 6. The CDR3 contains 14 residues. Germline V CDR1 and CDR2: MRHNA, SNTAGT.

Worth noting for this clone: Germline and junction disagree at one end, which may indicate a read error. The rearrangement joins TRBV7-3 to TRBJ2-7; the D is unclear. In germline, CDR1 is SGHTA, CDR2 FQGTGA. This CDR3 contains 11 residues. The DNA for the CDR3 is TGTGCCAGCAGCCTAACCTACGAGCAGTACTTC. Its protein is CASSLTYEQYF.

V is TRBV2 and J is TRBJ2-5; a weak D match, TRBD2 (6 bases). Germline V gene sequence: CDR1 SNHLY, CDR2 FYNNEI. The CDR3 sequence is 11 residues long. V was trimmed by 7 bases and J by 5 bases, leaving 8 bases between them. The CDR3 is CASTGRETQYF. In DNA, the CDR3 is TGTGCCAGCACAGGGAGGGAGACCCAGTACTTC.

The chain is built from TRBV7-2 and TRBJ2-6; D perhaps matches TRBD1 (5 bases). Trimming took 3 bases from V and 2 from J, leaving 5 bases between them. This CDR3 has 14 amino acids. From germline, CDR1 is SGHTA and CDR2 FQGNSA. CDR3 DNA: TGTGCCAGCAGCTTGACAGCTGGGGCCAACGTCCTGACTTTC. Translating gives CASSLTAGANVLTF. The full variable domain, rest sourced from reference TRBV7-2 and TRBJ2-6, is GAGVSQSPSNKVTEKGKDVELRCDPISGHTALYWYRQSLGQGLEFLIYFQGNSAPDKSGLPSDRFSAERTGGSVSTLTIQRTQQEDSAVYLCASSLTAGANVLTFGAGSRLTVL.

V is TRBV7-9 and J is TRBJ2-5, with D possibly TRBD1 on 7 matching bases. Trimming removed 11 bases at V and 5 bases at J, with 15 bases between. The CDR3 sequence is 12 residues long. CDR1 and CDR2 (germline): SEHNR, FQNEAQ (reference sequence). The CDR3 sequence is CAGLQGSETQYF. The CDR3, as DNA: TGTGCCGGACTACAGGGGAGCGAGACCCAGTACTTC.

The chain recombines TRBV19 with TRBJ1-5; 11 bases are shared with TRBD1. This CDR3 region has 15 residues. CDR1 is LNHDA, CDR2 SQIVND, per germline (reference sequence). V shed 6 bases, J shed 7 bases, and the junction held 8 bases outside the gene matches. The CDR3 sequence: CASSIGQGAYQPQHF. CDR3 coding DNA: TGTGCCAGTAGCATCGGACAGGGGGCGTACCAGCCCCAGCATTTT.

This sequence joins TRBV30 and TRBJ2-5; 9 bases line up with TRBD1. Germline loops: CDR1 GTSNPN, CDR2 SVGIG (reference sequence). After removal of 3 bases from V and 2 bases from J, the junction contained 4 bases not matched to a gene. CDR3 length: 14 amino acids. CDR3 nucleotide sequence: TGTGCCTGGAGGGATGGGACAGGGCAAGAGACCCAGTACTTC. Translation: CAWRDGTGQETQYF.

The rearrangement joins TRBV7-2 to TRBJ1-2; the match to TRBD1 covers 7 bases. CDR1 SGHTA and CDR2 FQGNSA come from the germline V gene. This CDR3 is built from 18 residues. The V segment lost 5 bases and the J segment 4 bases; nucleotides outside the gene matches: 19. CDR3 bases: TGTGCCAGCAGCGCCGCCCCTTATAGGGGGCGGGGGGGCTATGGCTACACCTTC. It translates to CASSAAPYRGRGGYGYTF.

This chain connects TRBV7-9 to TRBJ2-4; D is uncertain. Trimming took 1 base from V and 5 from J, leaving 3 bases between them. Germline V gene data show CDR1 as SEHNR and CDR2 as FQNEAQ (reference sequence). The CDR3 has 12 residues. CDR3 protein: CASSLGQNIQYF. In nucleotides, the CDR3 is TGTGCCAGCAGCTTAGGACAAAACATTCAGTACTTC.

V and J are TRBV28 and TRBJ1-5; 8 nucleotides match TRBD1. Germline assignment: CDR1 MDHEN and CDR2 SYDVKM. The CDR3 sequence is 15 residues long. V lost 3 bases and J lost 4; bases outside the gene matches: 5. CDR3 sequence (DNA): TGTGCCAGCAGTTTGACAGGGGCCCTTAATCAGCCCCAGCATTTT. This codes for CASSLTGALNQPQHF.

The V call is TRBV7-3, the J call TRBJ2-3, with D unclear. V was clipped by 5 bases and J by 2 bases, with 14 bases between them. The length of the CDR3 is 15 residues. CDR1 SGHTA and CDR2 FQGTGA come from the germline V gene. The CDR3 sequence: CASSPTGLITDTQYF. In nucleotides, the CDR3 is TGTGCCAGCAGCCCAACGGGCTTAATCACAGATACGCAGTATTTT. The full variable domain, completed using reference TRBV7-3 and TRBJ2-3, is GAGVSQTPSNKVTEKGKYVELRCDPISGHTALYWYRQSLGQGPEFLIYFQGTGAADDSGLPNDRFFAVRPEGSVSTLKIQRTERGDSAVYLCASSPTGLITDTQYFGPGTRLTVL.

The chain employs TRBV28 and TRBJ2-6; D might be TRBD2 (6 bases). Germline CDR1 and CDR2: MDHEN and SYDVKM. The CDR3 runs to 14 residues. V lost 10 bases and J 2 bases, leaving 12 bases between the germline ends. CDR3 residues: CATTPGAGANVLTF. CDR3 in DNA: TGTGCCACCACACCGGGGGCTGGGGCCAACGTCCTGACTTTC. The entire variable domain, with the rest obtained from reference TRBV28 and TRBJ2-6, is as follows: DVKVTQSSRYLVKRTGEKVFLECVQDMDHENMFWYRQDPGLGLRLIYFSYDVKMKEKGDIPEGYSVSREKKERFSLILESASTNQTSMYLCATTPGAGANVLTFGAGSRLTVL.

This sequence joins TRBV30 and TRBJ2-7, with D unclear. Germline loops: CDR1 GTSNPN, CDR2 SVGIG (reference sequence). V was clipped by 6 bases and J by 3 bases, with 12 bases between them. The CDR3 spans 12 residues. CDR3 DNA sequence: TGTGCCTGTACCCGGGCCGGCTACGAGCAGTACTTC. Amino acids: CACTRAGYEQYF.

The chain links TRBV27 to TRBJ1-1; 7 bases fit TRBD1. Looked up from germline, CDR1 is MNHEY and CDR2 is SMNVEV (reference sequence). CDR3 size: 14 residues. V lost 4 bases and J lost 8; bases outside the gene matches: 10. CDR3 region: CASSWLDRVGEAFF. The CDR3 nucleotides read TGTGCCAGCAGTTGGTTAGACAGGGTGGGAGAAGCTTTCTTT.

The genes are TRBV5-1 and TRBJ1-1; tentative D call: TRBD1 (5 bases). Looked up from germline, CDR1 is SGHRS and CDR2 is YFSETQ. V lost 2 bases, J lost 2 bases, and 10 bases lay in between. This CDR3 spans 14 amino acids. CDR3 sequence: CASSFGGPNTEAFF. DNA for the CDR3: TGCGCCAGCAGCTTTGGGGGACCCAACACTGAAGCTTTCTTT.